This T cell receptor (beta chain) was captured in a study of tumor and adjacent non-tumor tissue in lung cancer. Study context: Stage I to III disease affected 10 men and 5 women aged roughly 31 to 76.

As to this clonotype: Its antigen remains unknown.

A modified ARM-PCR protocol with three rounds of nested PCR amplified TCRbeta. TCRdb passed the multiplex PCR reads through MiXCR, listing each CDR3 protein once. This sample has around 71,000 distinct CDR3 sequences, with around 77% found just once. Points from the study as a whole: In normal lung, the top 100 clones were significantly more dominant than in tumor. Compared with tumor, normal lung showed significantly lower TCR diversity.

V lost 7 bases, J lost 5 bases, and 17 bases lay in between. The CDR3 has 14 residues. Germline CDR1 and CDR2: MGHRA and YSYEKL. The template was RNA from unsorted bulk tissue. The specimen was lung tumor tissue. The V gene is TRBV4-1, the J gene TRBJ2-5; unclear D gene. The origin of this receptor is a woman aged 40 to 49 with non-small cell lung cancer. The DNA for the CDR3 is TGCGCCAGCAACCAGGTACGTGTGTGGGAGACCCAGTACTTC. This encodes CASNQVRVWETQYF.